These T cell receptor beta chains were read from a single sample in a study of cytomegalovirus exposure and HLA in healthy donors. The data were produced by immunoSEQ multiplex PCR, yet TCRdb's version contains in-frame clones alone and is incomplete. The data show more than 95,000 clones, 13% to 15% seen once. Sequencing used PBMCs. All receptors derive from a female donor in good health and CMV-seronegative. Each CDR3 is given with its conserved first and last residue. Fields, in order: D gene, V gene, clone size, J gene, CDR3 protein, CDR3 DNA. A D gene is named only where the DNA matches it firmly. For some rows the clone size is stated as once, few or many, or as a class when expanded; others skip it.

D gene: TRBD1; V gene: TRBV5-1; clone size: NA; J gene: TRBJ1-4; CDR3 protein: CASSLRVGTGVEKLFF; CDR3 DNA: TGCGCCAGCAGCTTGCGGGTAGGGACAGGGGTAGAAAAACTGTTTTTT
D gene: TRBD1; V gene: TRBV28; clone size: NA; J gene: TRBJ2-7; CDR3 protein: CASSLWTGESEQYF; CDR3 DNA: TGTGCCAGCAGTTTATGGACAGGGGAATCCGAGCAGTACTTC
D gene: NA; V gene: TRBV5-1; clone size: few; J gene: TRBJ2-7; CDR3 protein: CASSLDRSYEQYF; CDR3 DNA: TGCGCCAGCAGCTTGGACAGAAGCTACGAGCAGTACTTC
D gene: NA; V gene: TRBV30; clone size: few; J gene: TRBJ1-4; CDR3 protein: CAWAPLGTNEKLFF; CDR3 DNA: TGTGCCTGGGCCCCCCTAGGCACTAATGAAAAACTGTTTTTT
D gene: TRBD1; V gene: TRBV30; clone size: few; J gene: TRBJ1-1; CDR3 protein: CAWSSLFGQGARGNTEAFF; CDR3 DNA: TGTGCCTGGAGTTCTTTATTCGGACAGGGGGCGCGCGGGAACACTGAAGCTTTCTTT
D gene: TRBD1; V gene: TRBV15; clone size: NA; J gene: TRBJ1-1; CDR3 protein: CATKQGETNTEAFF; CDR3 DNA: TGTGCCACCAAACAGGGGGAAACGAACACTGAAGCTTTCTTT
D gene: NA; V gene: TRBV27; clone size: NA; J gene: TRBJ2-6; CDR3 protein: CASSLQGFAGANVLTF; CDR3 DNA: TGTGCCAGCAGTTTACAGGGATTTGCAGGGGCCAACGTCCTGACTTTC
D gene: TRBD1; V gene: TRBV7-9; clone size: NA; J gene: TRBJ1-1; CDR3 protein: CASSARTGGSRYEAFF; CDR3 DNA: TGTGCCAGCAGCGCCAGGACAGGGGGATCCCGATATGAAGCTTTCTTT
D gene: TRBD1; V gene: TRBV7-2; clone size: NA; J gene: TRBJ2-7; CDR3 protein: CASSLYAGTGAYEQYF; CDR3 DNA: TGTGCCAGCAGCTTATATGCCGGGACAGGGGCTTACGAGCAGTACTTC
D gene: TRBD2; V gene: TRBV27; clone size: NA; J gene: TRBJ2-1; CDR3 protein: CASSLRLAGGPEGYNEQFF; CDR3 DNA: TGTGCCAGCAGTCTCAGACTAGCGGGAGGGCCAGAGGGCTACAATGAGCAGTTCTTC
D gene: TRBD1; V gene: TRBV14; clone size: NA; J gene: TRBJ1-2; CDR3 protein: CASSQDLPGQGTSGYTF; CDR3 DNA: TGTGCCAGCAGCCAAGATTTACCGGGACAGGGGACATCTGGCTACACCTTC
D gene: TRBD2; V gene: TRBV7-2; clone size: NA; J gene: TRBJ2-3; CDR3 protein: CASSPSLAGFGTDTQYF; CDR3 DNA: TGTGCCAGCAGCCCGAGCCTAGCGGGGTTTGGGACAGATACGCAGTATTTT
D gene: TRBD2; V gene: TRBV28; clone size: NA; J gene: TRBJ2-7; CDR3 protein: CASRLLDSGRTVHEQYF; CDR3 DNA: TGTGCCAGCAGGTTGCTGGATAGCGGGAGGACGGTCCACGAGCAGTACTTC
D gene: NA; V gene: TRBV7-3; clone size: NA; J gene: TRBJ2-5; CDR3 protein: CASSLERRQETQYF; CDR3 DNA: TGTGCCAGCAGCTTGGAGCGGAGACAAGAGACCCAGTACTTC
D gene: TRBD2; V gene: TRBV29-1; clone size: NA; J gene: TRBJ2-7; CDR3 protein: CSVPSPSGGGGYEQYF; CDR3 DNA: TGCAGCGTCCCCTCCCCTAGCGGGGGCGGGGGGTACGAGCAGTACTTC
D gene: NA; V gene: TRBV30; clone size: few; J gene: TRBJ2-1; CDR3 protein: CAWRAPIGVGYNEQFF; CDR3 DNA: TGTGCCTGGAGGGCGCCCATAGGGGTAGGATACAATGAGCAGTTCTTC
D gene: TRBD2; V gene: TRBV14; clone size: few; J gene: TRBJ2-7; CDR3 protein: CASSQAPGLAGVKRVYEQYF; CDR3 DNA: TGTGCCAGCAGCCAAGCGCCGGGACTAGCGGGAGTTAAACGGGTCTACGAGCAGTACTTC
D gene: TRBD1; V gene: TRBV7-8; clone size: NA; J gene: TRBJ2-5; CDR3 protein: CASSLLGQPQETQYF; CDR3 DNA: TGTGCCAGCAGCTTACTGGGACAGCCCCAAGAGACCCAGTACTTC
D gene: NA; V gene: TRBV7-2; clone size: few; J gene: TRBJ1-3; CDR3 protein: CASNPGSLFTGNTIYF; CDR3 DNA: TGTGCCAGCAACCCGGGGAGCCTTTTTACTGGAAACACCATATATTTT
D gene: NA; V gene: TRBV4-1; clone size: few; J gene: TRBJ1-1; CDR3 protein: CASSQEGIQGNRHTEAFF; CDR3 DNA: TGCGCCAGCAGCCAAGAGGGGATACAGGGAAATAGGCACACTGAAGCTTTCTTT
D gene: NA; V gene: TRBV14; clone size: few; J gene: TRBJ2-7; CDR3 protein: CASSQEGWGGEQYF; CDR3 DNA: TGTGCCAGCAGCCAAGAGGGATGGGGCGGTGAGCAGTACTTC
D gene: TRBD2; V gene: TRBV23-1; clone size: NA; J gene: TRBJ2-1; CDR3 protein: CASSPRYNGGAPHEQFF; CDR3 DNA: TGCGCCAGCAGCCCCCGGTATAACGGGGGGGCCCCCCATGAGCAGTTCTTC
D gene: TRBD1; V gene: TRBV27; clone size: few; J gene: TRBJ1-2; CDR3 protein: CASSLSLTGLATF; CDR3 DNA: TGTGCCAGCAGTTTATCCCTGACAGGGTTGGCCACCTTC
D gene: NA; V gene: TRBV5-1; clone size: few; J gene: TRBJ2-2; CDR3 protein: CASSFRRAGELFF; CDR3 DNA: TGCGCCAGCAGCTTCAGGCGAGCCGGGGAGCTGTTTTTT
D gene: NA; V gene: TRBV13; clone size: NA; J gene: TRBJ1-5; CDR3 protein: CASSYLNQPQHF; CDR3 DNA: TGTGCCAGCAGCTACCTAAATCAGCCCCAGCATTTT
D gene: NA; V gene: TRBV4-1; clone size: NA; J gene: TRBJ1-5; CDR3 protein: CASSQQASNQPQHF; CDR3 DNA: TGCGCCAGCAGCCAACAGGCTAGCAATCAGCCCCAGCATTTT
D gene: NA; V gene: TRBV6-5; clone size: few; J gene: TRBJ1-2; CDR3 protein: CASSLRRFYGYTF; CDR3 DNA: TGTGCCAGCAGCCTACGGAGATTCTATGGCTACACCTTC
D gene: TRBD2; V gene: TRBV6-5; clone size: few; J gene: TRBJ2-7; CDR3 protein: CASSSRTSGVYEQYF; CDR3 DNA: TGTGCCAGCAGTTCTAGGACTAGCGGGGTCTACGAGCAGTACTTC
D gene: TRBD1; V gene: TRBV6-4; clone size: few; J gene: TRBJ2-1; CDR3 protein: CASSETGGSYNEQFF; CDR3 DNA: TGTGCCAGCAGTGAGACAGGGGGCTCCTACAATGAGCAGTTCTTC
D gene: NA; V gene: TRBV7-3; clone size: NA; J gene: TRBJ1-5; CDR3 protein: CASSLTGRDSNQPQHF; CDR3 DNA: TGTGCCAGCAGCTTAACGGGGCGGGATAGCAATCAGCCCCAGCATTTT
D gene: TRBD1; V gene: TRBV7-9; clone size: few; J gene: TRBJ1-4; CDR3 protein: CASSLARQGEKLFF; CDR3 DNA: TGTGCCAGCAGCTTAGCACGACAGGGTGAAAAACTGTTTTTT
D gene: TRBD2; V gene: TRBV2; clone size: few; J gene: TRBJ2-7; CDR3 protein: CASTGLGPGGEQYF; CDR3 DNA: TGTGCCAGCACGGGACTAGGGCCCGGGGGCGAGCAGTACTTC
D gene: TRBD2; V gene: TRBV5-1; clone size: NA; J gene: TRBJ2-7; CDR3 protein: CASSLAYGRNYEQYF; CDR3 DNA: TGCGCCAGCAGCTTGGCGTACGGGAGGAACTACGAGCAGTACTTC
D gene: TRBD1; V gene: TRBV7-2; clone size: few; J gene: TRBJ1-2; CDR3 protein: CASSSSGGYYTF; CDR3 DNA: TGTGCCAGCAGCTCATCAGGGGGCTACTACACCTTC
D gene: NA; V gene: TRBV4-1; clone size: NA; J gene: TRBJ1-5; CDR3 protein: CASSQGVGEGFQPQHF; CDR3 DNA: TGCGCCAGCAGCCAAGGGGTGGGGGAGGGCTTTCAGCCCCAGCATTTT
D gene: NA; V gene: TRBV27; clone size: NA; J gene: TRBJ1-4; CDR3 protein: CASSFIATNEKLFF; CDR3 DNA: TGTGCCAGCAGCTTTATTGCAACTAATGAAAAACTGTTTTTT
D gene: NA; V gene: TRBV2; clone size: NA; J gene: TRBJ1-4; CDR3 protein: CASSEPGGGNEKLFF; CDR3 DNA: TGTGCCAGCAGTGAACCTGGGGGCGGTAATGAAAAACTGTTTTTT
D gene: TRBD2; V gene: TRBV19; clone size: NA; J gene: TRBJ2-5; CDR3 protein: CASRTTGGETQYF; CDR3 DNA: TGTGCCAGCCGCACTACCGGGGGGGAGACCCAGTACTTC
D gene: TRBD1; V gene: TRBV19; clone size: few; J gene: TRBJ2-3; CDR3 protein: CASGDRGGSTDTQYF; CDR3 DNA: TGTGCCAGTGGCGACAGGGGAGGAAGCACAGATACGCAGTATTTT
D gene: TRBD1; V gene: TRBV2; clone size: NA; J gene: TRBJ1-6; CDR3 protein: CASCPDRGAWGSSPLHF; CDR3 DNA: TGTGCCAGCTGCCCTGACAGGGGGGCCTGGGGTAGTTCACCCCTCCACTTT
D gene: TRBD1; V gene: TRBV7-7; clone size: NA; J gene: TRBJ2-7; CDR3 protein: CASSLDRGEGYEQYF; CDR3 DNA: TGTGCTAGCAGCTTAGACAGGGGAGAGGGTTACGAGCAGTACTTC
D gene: TRBD2; V gene: TRBV5-1; clone size: few; J gene: TRBJ2-7; CDR3 protein: CASSLKGLAATYEQYF; CDR3 DNA: TGCGCCAGCAGCCTCAAGGGACTAGCGGCTACCTACGAGCAGTACTTC